The T cell receptor beta chain under discussion was sequenced for a study of neurological immune-mediated disorders. Study findings and constraints: When the repertoires were grouped phylogenetically, those of 18 of the 34 multiple sclerosis patients came together in a single cluster of related CDR3 sequences, which points to a possible repertoire-level signature.

Stored at -80 C, 2 million PBMCs were the source of the unsorted libraries. The length of the CDR3 is 15 residues. CDR1 MNHEY and CDR2 SVGAGI come from the germline V gene. This clonotype was observed a handful of times. The antigen remains undetermined. The junction does not match germline at one end; this may be a read error. TCRdb used MiXCR to reprocess the 5' RACE reads, holding one entry per CDR3 protein. Here the sample spans 40,000 or so distinct CDR3 sequences, approximately 2.4% being singletons. The J gene is TRBJ1-5, the V gene TRBV6-5, with 8 positions matching TRBD1. The receptor comes from a man in his fifties with multiple sclerosis. Sequenced input: PBMCs. CDR3 coding DNA: TGTGCCAGCAGAATGACAGGGGAGGGCAATCAGCCCCAGAATTTT. Its protein product is CASRMTGEGNQPQNF.